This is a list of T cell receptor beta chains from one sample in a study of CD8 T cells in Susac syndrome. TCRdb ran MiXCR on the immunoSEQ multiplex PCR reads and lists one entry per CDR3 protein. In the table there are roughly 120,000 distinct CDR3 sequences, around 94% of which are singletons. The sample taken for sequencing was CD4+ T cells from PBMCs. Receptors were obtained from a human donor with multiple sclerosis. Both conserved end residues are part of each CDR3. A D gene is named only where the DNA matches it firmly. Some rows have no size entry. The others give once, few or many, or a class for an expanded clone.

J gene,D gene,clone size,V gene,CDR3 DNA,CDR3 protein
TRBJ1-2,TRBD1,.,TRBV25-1,TGTGCCAGCAGTGTGATAGACAGGGAGGTGGAAGGCTACACCTTC,CASSVIDREVEGYTF
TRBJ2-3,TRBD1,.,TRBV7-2,TGTGCCAGCAGCCGTCCATCAGGGGGCGCTCGCACAGATACGCAGTATTTT,CASSRPSGGARTDTQYF
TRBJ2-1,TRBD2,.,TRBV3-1,TGTGCCAGCAGCCCCGGGACGGGGGGTTATGAGCAGTTCTTC,CASSPGTGGYEQFF
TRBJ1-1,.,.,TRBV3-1,TGTGCCAGCAGCCAACTGGAGAACACTGAAGCTTTCTTT,CASSQLENTEAFF
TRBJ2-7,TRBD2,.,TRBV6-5,TGTGCCAGCAGTTACGCAGCGGGACCCTACGAGCAGTACTTC,CASSYAAGPYEQYF
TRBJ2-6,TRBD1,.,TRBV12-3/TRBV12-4,TGTGCCAGCAGTTCGACAGGGTCTGGGGCCAACGTCCTGACTTTC,CASSSTGSGANVLTF
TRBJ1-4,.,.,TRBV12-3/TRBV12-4,TGTGCCAGCAGTTTGACTAATGAAAAACTGTTTTTT,CASSLTNEKLFF
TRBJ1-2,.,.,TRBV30,TGTGCCTGGAGACTGGACGGGTCCCGCGGGGGCTACACCTTC,CAWRLDGSRGGYTF
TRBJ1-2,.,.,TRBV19,TGTGCCAGTAGTATACGACCCCAGGGAGGCTACACCTTC,CASSIRPQGGYTF
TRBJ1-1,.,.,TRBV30,TGTGCCTGGAGTCCAAGGACAAGTACTGAAGCTTTCTTT,CAWSPRTSTEAFF
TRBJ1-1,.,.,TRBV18,TGTGCCAGCTCACCACAGACGGCGGAAGACACTGAAGCTTTCTTT,CASSPQTAEDTEAFF
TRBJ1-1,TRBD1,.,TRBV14,TGTGCCAGCAGCCAAGACAGGGGGGGGTACACTGAAGCTTTCTTT,CASSQDRGGYTEAFF
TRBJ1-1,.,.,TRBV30,TGTGCCTGGAGCCGGGGGGGACGAGGTGAAGCTTTCTTT,CAWSRGGRGEAFF
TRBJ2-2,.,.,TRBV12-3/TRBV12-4,TGTGCCAGCAGTCGTAATTACGGGGAGCTGTTTTTT,CASSRNYGELFF
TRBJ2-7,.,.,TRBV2,TGTGCCAGCAGTGGTGGCTACGAGCAGTACTTC,CASSGGYEQYF
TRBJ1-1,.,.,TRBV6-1,TGTGCCAGCAGTGAACGGAGGGCTGAAGCTTTCTTT,CASSERRAEAFF
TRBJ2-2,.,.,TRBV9,TGTGCCAGCAGCAGATTTAGGGGGGATTTGAACACCGGGGAGCTGTTTTTT,CASSRFRGDLNTGELFF
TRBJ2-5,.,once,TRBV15,TGTGCCACCAGCAGAGGATCGGAGGATCACCAAGAGACCCAGTACTTC,CATSRGSEDHQETQYF
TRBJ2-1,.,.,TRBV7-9,TGTGCCAGCAGCCGCGGGACAGTGATTTACAATGAGCAGTTCTTC,CASSRGTVIYNEQFF
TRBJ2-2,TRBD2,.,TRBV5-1,TGCGCCAGCAGCTACGGACTAGCGGGAGGGACCGGGGAGCTGTTTTTT,CASSYGLAGGTGELFF
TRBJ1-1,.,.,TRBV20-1,TGCAGTGCTAGACGGGCCGGGACGGCGAACACTGAAGCTTTCTTT,CSARRAGTANTEAFF
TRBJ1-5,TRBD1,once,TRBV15,TGTGCCACCAGCATACCAGGGGGAGGGCAGCCCCAGCATTTT,CATSIPGGGQPQHF